Presented here are 5 T cell receptor beta chains from one specimen sequenced in a study of blood T cell repertoires in COVID-19. Repertoires were generated with immunoSEQ multiplex PCR, while TCRdb's copy carries only in-frame clones and drops some. The table lists 180,000 or so clones, approximately 80% of them singletons. Sample: peripheral blood. These receptors were obtained from a woman between 35 and 50 years old with COVID-19, enrolled during active disease.

This rearrangement joins TRBV6-6 to TRBJ1-1; 7 bases align to TRBD1. V trimming: 0 bases; J trimming: 4 bases; junction bases outside the gene matches: 2. Germline lookup yields CDR1 MNHNY and CDR2 SVGAGI (reference sequence). CDR3 length: 14 residues. In DNA form, the CDR3 reads TGTGCCAGCAGTTACTCAGCAGGGGGCACTGAAGCTTTCTTT. Translating gives CASSYSAGGTEAFF.

Only a few counts were recorded for this clone. The genes are TRBV10-1 and TRBJ2-7, with 7 bases aligning to TRBD2. V was pared by 7 bases and J by 3 bases, with 15 bases of the junction left unmatched. CDR1 and CDR2 (germline): WNHNN, SYGVQD (reference sequence). The CDR3 is 16 residues long. CDR3 DNA sequence: TGCGCCAGCAAGGGAGCGGGACGATCATTTCTCTACGAGCAGTACGTC. This sequence encodes CASKGAGRSFLYEQYV.

The chain links TRBV30 to TRBJ2-3, with 14 bases identical to TRBD2. Germline V gene data show CDR1 as GTSNPN and CDR2 as SVGIG (reference sequence). The CDR3 has 16 amino acids. Trimming took 1 base from V and 4 from J; bases not matched to a gene: 4. CDR3 DNA sequence: TGTGCCTGGAGTGGACTAGCGGGAGGGCCTGCAGATACGCAGTATTTT. The encoded protein is CAWSGLAGGPADTQYF. The full variable domain, with the rest looked up from reference TRBV30 and TRBJ2-3, is SQTIHQWPATLVQPVGSPLSLECTVEGTSNPNLYWYRQAAGRGLQLLFYSVGIGQISSEVPQNLSASRPQDRQFILSSKKLLLSDSGFYLCAWSGLAGGPADTQYFGPGTRLTVL.

This clone was seen a single time. The gene calls are TRBV12-2 and TRBJ1-3. TRBV12-2 is deemed a pseudogene. The CDR3 is 17 amino acids. In nucleotides, the CDR3 is TGTGCAAGTCGCTTTGACTTGACGAAAGCCTCTGGAAACACCATATATTTT. Protein: CASRFDLTKASGNTIYF.

This clone was found once. The V gene is TRBV21-1, the J gene TRBJ2-2; TRBD2, the table's D call, lacks a check against the DNA. TRBV21-1 is a pseudogene segment. The CDR3 consists of 17 residues. CDR3 amino acids: CASSKKGGDCPYWELFF. The DNA for the CDR3 is TGTGCCAGCAGCAAAAAGGGAGGGGACTGTCCTTATTGGGAGCTGTTTTTT.